The rows below give T cell receptor beta chains drawn from one sample of a study of brain T cells in children with intractable seizures. Profiled with immunoSEQ multiplex PCR; TCRdb holds only in-frame clones, not every one. The sample includes 80,000 or so clones, about 93% seen only once; the top ten take approximately 1.5%. Sequences were derived from peripheral blood, sampled at surgery. These receptors all stem from a boy in the first two years of life with tuberous sclerosis and intractable seizures. Both conserved end residues are part of each CDR3. D genes are given only for firm matches. The size of a clone is reported for some rows only, either as once, few or many, or as a class for expanded clones.

V gene: TRBV7-2; J gene: TRBJ2-2; clone size: NA; D gene: TRBD2; CDR3 DNA: TGTGCCAGCAGCGGTACGGGACTAGCGGGGATACTCAACACCGGGGAGCTGTTTTTT; CDR3 protein: CASSGTGLAGILNTGELFF
V gene: TRBV4-1; J gene: TRBJ1-4; clone size: NA; D gene: NA; CDR3 DNA: TGCGCCAGCAGCCAAGACAGGGCAACTAATGAAAAACTGTTTTTT; CDR3 protein: CASSQDRATNEKLFF
V gene: TRBV19; J gene: TRBJ2-3; clone size: NA; D gene: NA; CDR3 DNA: TGTGCCAGTAGTATGGGCTACCTTTCTAGCACAGATACGCAGTATTTT; CDR3 protein: CASSMGYLSSTDTQYF
V gene: TRBV13; J gene: TRBJ2-7; clone size: NA; D gene: TRBD2; CDR3 DNA: TGTGCCAGCAGCACTGTTGTCGCGGGGGGGCCGTACGAGCAGTACTTC; CDR3 protein: CASSTVVAGGPYEQYF
V gene: TRBV19; J gene: TRBJ2-7; clone size: NA; D gene: TRBD1; CDR3 DNA: TGTGCCAGTAGTGCCGCTACGCCGGACAGGCCCTACGAGCAGTACTTC; CDR3 protein: CASSAATPDRPYEQYF
V gene: TRBV3-1/TRBV3-2; J gene: TRBJ1-5; clone size: NA; D gene: NA; CDR3 DNA: TGTGCCAGCAGCCTGGCGGGGGGGCCCAATCAGCCCCAGCATTTT; CDR3 protein: CASSLAGGPNQPQHF
V gene: TRBV19; J gene: TRBJ1-2; clone size: NA; D gene: NA; CDR3 DNA: TGTGCCAGTAGTATAAGGGACGGTTATGGCTACACCTTC; CDR3 protein: CASSIRDGYGYTF
V gene: TRBV19; J gene: TRBJ1-2; clone size: NA; D gene: NA; CDR3 DNA: TGTGCCAGTAGTATGGCTAACTATGGCTACACCTTC; CDR3 protein: CASSMANYGYTF
V gene: TRBV7-3; J gene: TRBJ1-1; clone size: NA; D gene: NA; CDR3 DNA: TGTGCCAGCAGCGAAAGTAAAGGACTAATGAACACTGAAGCTTTCTTT; CDR3 protein: CASSESKGLMNTEAFF
V gene: TRBV5-1; J gene: TRBJ2-7; clone size: NA; D gene: TRBD1; CDR3 DNA: TGCGCCAGCAGCTGGACAGGGTTAGCCTACGAGCAGTACTTC; CDR3 protein: CASSWTGLAYEQYF
V gene: TRBV7-9; J gene: TRBJ2-5; clone size: once; D gene: NA; CDR3 DNA: TGTGCCAGCAGCGCCCGACAGTATGAAGAGACCCAGTACTTC; CDR3 protein: CASSARQYEETQYF
V gene: TRBV6-1; J gene: TRBJ2-1; clone size: NA; D gene: TRBD1; CDR3 DNA: TGTGCCAGCAGTGACGGGACAGATATCTACAATGAGCAGTTCTTC; CDR3 protein: CASSDGTDIYNEQFF